This TCR beta chain was observed in a study of cytomegalovirus exposure and HLA in healthy donors. Trimming shortened V by 8 bases and J by 0 bases, and 11 bases separated the two germline ends. The CDR3 has 14 residues. Germline-derived CDR1 and CDR2 are MNHEY and SVGAGI. Sequencing was performed with immunoSEQ multiplex PCR; in TCRdb, only in-frame clones are kept and a portion is missing. Of fewer than 150,000 clones listed, 70% to 90% are singletons. The specimen sequenced was PBMCs. The chain joins TRBV6-5 to TRBJ1-3; D remains unclear. The clonotype originates from a woman aged 18 to 35 in good health and CMV-seropositive. In nucleotides, the CDR3 is TGTGCCAGCGGCAGATCGAACTCTGGAAACACCATATATTTT. Its translation: CASGRSNSGNTIYF.